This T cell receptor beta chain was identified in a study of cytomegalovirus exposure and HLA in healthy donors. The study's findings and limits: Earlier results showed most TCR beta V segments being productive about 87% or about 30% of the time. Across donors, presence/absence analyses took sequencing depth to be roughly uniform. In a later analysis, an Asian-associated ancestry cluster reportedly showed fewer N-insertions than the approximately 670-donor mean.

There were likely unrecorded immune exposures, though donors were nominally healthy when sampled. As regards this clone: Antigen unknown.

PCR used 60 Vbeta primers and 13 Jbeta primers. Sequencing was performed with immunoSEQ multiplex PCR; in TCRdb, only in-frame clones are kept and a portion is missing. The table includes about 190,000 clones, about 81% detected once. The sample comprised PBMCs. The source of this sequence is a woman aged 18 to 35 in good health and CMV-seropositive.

The CDR3 spells CASSPTVTNEKLFF. The CDR3 region has the DNA TGTGCCAGCAGCCCTACAGTAACTAATGAAAAACTGTTTTTT. The chain combines TRBV5-6 with TRBJ1-4, with unresolved D. Trimming shortened V by 4 bases and J by 1 base, and 8 bases separated the two germline ends. The germline gives CDR1 SGHDT, CDR2 YYEEEE. This CDR3 has 14 residues. Combining the CDR3 with reference TRBV5-6 and TRBJ1-4 gives the whole variable domain DAGVTQSPTHLIKTRGQQVTLRCSPKSGHDTVSWYQQALGQGPQFIFQYYEEEERQRGNFPDRFSGHQFPNYSSELNVNALLLGDSALYLCASSPTVTNEKLFFGSGTQLSVL.